These T cell receptor beta chains were read from a single sample in a study of T cell changes during pregnancy in multiple sclerosis. Libraries were prepared by immunoSEQ multiplex PCR; TCRdb keeps only in-frame clonotypes and omits some of them. The data show more than 35,000 clones, about 90% seen once. The sequenced sample was CD4+ T cells from peripheral blood mononuclear cells, obtained in the third trimester of pregnancy. These receptors were collected from a female donor in good health, enrolled as a control in a pregnancy study. CDR3s include the opening cysteine and the closing phenylalanine or tryptophan. The D gene is left open where the match is weak. Size is stated for part of the rows, as once, few or many counts, or as a class when the clone is expanded.

J gene	V gene	D gene	clone size	CDR3 protein	CDR3 DNA
TRBJ2-3	TRBV9	TRBD2	NA	CASSVASGDTQYF	TGTGCCAGCAGCGTAGCTAGCGGGGACACGCAGTATTTT
TRBJ1-2	TRBV5-1	NA	NA	CASSPGSAGEGYTF	TGCGCCAGCAGCCCAGGGTCGGCGGGGGAAGGCTACACCTTC
TRBJ1-3	TRBV28	TRBD1	NA	CASRTQGAGNTIYF	TGTGCCAGCAGAACACAGGGGGCTGGAAACACCATATATTTT
TRBJ1-5	TRBV6-5	NA	NA	CASSYVRGGQPQHF	TGTGCCAGCAGTTACGTCAGGGGTGGGCAGCCCCAGCATTTT
TRBJ1-2	TRBV28	TRBD1	once	CAALQGRGGYTF	TGTGCCGCTTTACAGGGGCGTGGTGGCTACACCTTC
TRBJ1-1	TRBV5-4	NA	NA	CASSFELEAFF	TGTGCCAGCAGCTTCGAACTAGAAGCTTTCTTT
TRBJ2-2	TRBV4-1	TRBD1	NA	CASSQAPRTGAGELFF	TGCGCCAGCAGCCAAGCCCCGCGAACAGGGGCCGGGGAGCTGTTTTTT
TRBJ2-1	TRBV7-7	TRBD2	NA	CASSLTLGTSGRGEQFF	TGTGCTAGCAGCTTAACCCTAGGGACTAGCGGGAGGGGTGAGCAGTTCTTC
TRBJ2-2	TRBV6-6	NA	NA	CASSSIGELFF	TGTGCCAGCAGTTCCATCGGGGAGCTGTTTTTT
TRBJ2-5	TRBV12-5	TRBD1	few	CASGSPLGTVQETQYF	TGTGCTAGTGGTTCCCCCCTGGGGACAGTACAAGAGACCCAGTACTTC
TRBJ2-7	TRBV19	TRBD2	NA	CASSSSTSGSYEQYF	TGTGCCAGTAGTTCCTCGACTAGCGGCTCCTACGAGCAGTACTTC
TRBJ2-7	TRBV19	NA	NA	CASSIRVGGVYEQYF	TGTGCCAGTAGTATACGGGTCGGGGGAGTCTACGAGCAGTACTTC
TRBJ1-6	TRBV5-1	NA	NA	CASSPGDWSPLHF	TGCGCCAGCAGCCCGGGAGATTGGTCACCCCTCCACTTT
TRBJ2-1	TRBV5-4	TRBD2	NA	CASRAATSGGLGEQFF	TGTGCCAGCAGAGCGGCGACGAGCGGGGGCTTGGGCGAGCAGTTCTTC
TRBJ2-7	TRBV7-2	TRBD1	NA	CASSDPGQGSSYEQYF	TGTGCCAGCAGCGATCCGGGACAGGGAAGCTCCTACGAGCAGTACTTC
TRBJ2-7	TRBV10-3	NA	NA	CAISKESLSSYEQYF	TGTGCCATCAGTAAGGAGAGCCTGAGCTCCTACGAGCAGTACTTC
TRBJ1-4	TRBV5-8	TRBD1	NA	CASSPQTGTQGEKLFF	TGTGCCAGCAGCCCGCAAACCGGGACACAGGGGGAAAAACTGTTTTTT
TRBJ2-1	TRBV4-1	NA	once	CASSRPGTFAYNEQFF	TGCGCCAGCAGCCGGCCCGGGACATTCGCTTACAATGAGCAGTTCTTC
TRBJ2-7	TRBV5-1	TRBD1	NA	CASSAPGTGSNEQYF	TGCGCCAGCAGCGCCCCCGGGACAGGGTCCAACGAGCAGTACTTC
TRBJ2-1	TRBV5-6	TRBD2	NA	CASSWRAAGLASYEQFF	TGTGCCAGCAGCTGGCGGGCAGCGGGACTAGCGAGCTATGAGCAGTTCTTC
TRBJ2-3	TRBV29-1	TRBD2	NA	CSVGLAGRPDTQYF	TGCAGCGTCGGACTAGCGGGAAGACCAGATACGCAGTATTTT
TRBJ1-2	TRBV11-1	NA	NA	CASSFRGGYTF	TGTGCCAGCAGCTTCAGGGGTGGCTACACCTTC
TRBJ1-4	TRBV7-2	NA	NA	CASSRVSTNEKLFF	TGTGCCAGCAGCCGCGTTTCAACTAATGAAAAACTGTTTTTT
TRBJ1-2	TRBV5-4	NA	NA	CASSSWGGKPYGYTF	TGTGCCAGCAGCAGTTGGGGGGGCAAGCCGTACGGCTACACCTTC
TRBJ2-3	TRBV4-1	TRBD2	NA	CASSQGWTSGRTDTQYF	TGCGCCAGCAGCCAAGGGTGGACTAGCGGGAGAACAGATACGCAGTATTTT
TRBJ2-1	TRBV15	NA	NA	CATSRSLAEQFF	TGTGCCACCAGCAGGTCTTTGGCAGAGCAGTTCTTC
TRBJ1-2	TRBV9	NA	once	CASSVFDRGGNYGYTF	TGTGCCAGCAGCGTATTCGATAGAGGAGGGAACTATGGCTACACCTTC
TRBJ1-4	TRBV5-6	NA	NA	CASSWGQFGNEKLFF	TGTGCCAGCAGCTGGGGGCAGTTTGGTAATGAAAAACTGTTTTTT
TRBJ2-7	TRBV5-4	TRBD2	NA	CASSTGTSGAYEQYF	TGTGCCAGCAGCACTGGGACTAGCGGCGCCTACGAGCAGTACTTC
TRBJ1-2	TRBV5-1	TRBD1	NA	CASSTQQGEGGYTF	TGCGCCAGCAGCACCCAACAGGGGGAAGGTGGCTACACCTTC
TRBJ2-2	TRBV11-2	TRBD2	NA	CASRSGGNTGELFF	TGTGCCAGCCGTTCGGGGGGAAACACCGGGGAGCTGTTTTTT
TRBJ1-6	TRBV10-3	NA	NA	CASTADITYNSPLHF	TGTGCCTCAACGGCCGACATAACCTATAATTCACCCCTCCACTTT
TRBJ2-5	TRBV5-1	TRBD1	NA	CASSSSGGGETQYF	TGCGCCAGCAGCTCCTCAGGGGGCGGAGAGACCCAGTACTTC
TRBJ1-1	TRBV6-6	NA	NA	CASSTSGTEAFF	TGTGCCAGCAGCACCTCAGGGACTGAAGCTTTCTTT
TRBJ1-6	TRBV6-6	TRBD1	few	CASSYKGADSPLHF	TGTGCCAGCAGTTATAAGGGGGCTGATTCACCCCTCCACTTT
TRBJ2-1	TRBV4-1	NA	NA	CASSQDGEPPYNEQFF	TGCGCCAGCAGCCAAGACGGAGAGCCCCCCTACAATGAGCAGTTCTTC
TRBJ2-2	TRBV20-1	NA	NA	CSAPRGGELFF	TGCAGTGCCCCCCGGGGGGGGGAGCTGTTTTTT
TRBJ1-2	TRBV5-1	NA	NA	CASSVRGSSYGYTF	TGCGCCAGCAGCGTGCGGGGTAGTAGCTATGGCTACACCTTC
TRBJ2-1	TRBV7-9	TRBD1	NA	CASSRGQYNEQFF	TGTGCCAGCAGCAGGGGACAGTACAATGAGCAGTTCTTC
TRBJ2-7	TRBV20-1	TRBD2	NA	CSAPRGDEQYF	TGCAGTGCTCCTCGGGGGGACGAGCAGTACTTC
TRBJ1-1	TRBV4-2	NA	few	CASSDWVPFSKAFF	TGTGCCAGCAGCGACTGGGTCCCTTTCTCCAAAGCTTTCTTT
TRBJ2-7	TRBV15	TRBD1	NA	CATSRARTGFSYEQYF	TGTGCCACCAGCAGAGCTAGGACAGGGTTCTCCTACGAGCAGTACTTC
TRBJ2-1	TRBV29-1	TRBD2	NA	CSVGASGIYNEQFF	TGCAGCGTTGGAGCTAGCGGTATATACAATGAGCAGTTCTTC
TRBJ1-1	TRBV4-2	TRBD1	NA	CASSQDRGSDTEAFF	TGTGCCAGCAGCCAAGACAGGGGGAGCGACACTGAAGCTTTCTTT
TRBJ2-3	TRBV19	TRBD2	NA	CASKLTGLAGGDTDTQYF	TGTGCCAGTAAGCTTACGGGACTAGCGGGGGGCGACACAGATACGCAGTATTTT
TRBJ1-6	TRBV5-4	NA	NA	CASSLEQDGLLHF	TGTGCCAGCAGCTTGGAACAGGATGGTCTCCTCCACTTT
TRBJ1-1	TRBV6-1	TRBD1	NA	CASRQGAHTDTEAFF	TGTGCCAGCAGGCAGGGGGCCCATACGGACACTGAAGCTTTCTTT
TRBJ2-7	TRBV6-5	TRBD1	NA	CASRDLGGQIYEQYF	TGTGCCAGCAGGGATTTAGGGGGCCAGATCTACGAGCAGTACTTC